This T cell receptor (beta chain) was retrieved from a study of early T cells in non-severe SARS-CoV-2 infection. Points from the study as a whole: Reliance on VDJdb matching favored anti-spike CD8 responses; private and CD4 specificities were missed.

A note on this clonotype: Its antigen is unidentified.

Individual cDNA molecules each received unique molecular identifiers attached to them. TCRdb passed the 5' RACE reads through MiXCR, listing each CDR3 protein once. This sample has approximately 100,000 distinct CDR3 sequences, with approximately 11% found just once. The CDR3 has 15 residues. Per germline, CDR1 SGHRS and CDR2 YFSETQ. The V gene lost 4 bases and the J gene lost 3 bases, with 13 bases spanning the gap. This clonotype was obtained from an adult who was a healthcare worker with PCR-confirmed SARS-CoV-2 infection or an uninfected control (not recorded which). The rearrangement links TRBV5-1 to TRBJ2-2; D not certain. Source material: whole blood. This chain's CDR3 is CASSLEAADTGELFF. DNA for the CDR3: TGCGCCAGCAGCCTCGAGGCAGCAGACACCGGGGAGCTGTTTTTT. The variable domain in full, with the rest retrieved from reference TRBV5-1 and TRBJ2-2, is KAGVTQTPRYLIKTRGQQVTLSCSPISGHRSVSWYQQTPGQGLQFLFEYFSETQRNKGNFPGRFSGRQFSNSRSEMNVSTLELGDSALYLCASSLEAADTGELFFGEGSRLTVL.